In this sample, the clone carrying this TCR beta chain turned up many times. Its matching antigen is unknown. This entry belongs to a study of CD8 T cells in ankylosing spondylitis. A single record per CDR3 protein comes from TCRdb applying MiXCR to the 5' RACE reads. The sample has 250,000 or so distinct CDR3 sequences; around 25% are singletons. General study points: Disease-associated clonotypes exhibited CD8+ identity and were relatively infrequent in peripheral blood. There was reportedly significant enrichment of clones that were disease-linked in matched ankylosing spondylitis synovial fluid.

The CDR3 is 13 residues long. Germline V gives CDR1 DFQATT, CDR2 SNEGSKA (reference sequence). The ends were cut back, 5 bases at V and 2 bases at J, with 13 bases in the middle. The chain is built from TRBV20-1 and TRBJ2-7, with D maybe TRBD2 (6 bases). Sequenced sample: blood, either unsorted or a sorted T cell fraction (not recorded which). The clonotype comes from a male donor with ankylosing spondylitis or in good health (not recorded which). The CDR3 here is CSAVRGSTYEQYF. The CDR3 DNA follows: TGCAGTGCTGTGCGGGGATCGACCTACGAGCAGTACTTC.